This T cell receptor (beta chain) was sequenced during a study of T-cell memory formation after mild COVID-19 (dated by TCRdb to the early 2020s). For the wider study: TCR sequence clusters from the two donors were largely donor specific. Longitudinal TCRalpha and TCRbeta repertoire sequencing tracked T-cell clones expanding and contracting after mild COVID-19 in a couple of donors. The cohort comprised two young, previously healthy adult volunteers, one female and one male. Beyond this particular receptor, the publication reports: Contracting CD4+ clones were found mainly in CM and EM memory subsets, while CD8+ clones were enriched in EMRA. The study included only a couple of mild cases, and larger cohorts that include severe cases with pre-infection samples were judged to be necessary. Some responding clones were detected in pre-infection memory, suggesting pre-existing cross-reactive memory T cells joined the SARS-CoV-2 response. SARS-CoV-2 specificity was not confirmed for the second-wave clones peaking on day 37. Clones contracting from day 15 to 85 had balanced CD4/CD8 phenotypes, while a second wave expanding from day 15 to 37 was biased towards CD4+.

This clonotype came up a few times. It has no known antigen specificity. There are no base qualities to consult, and no much larger clone falls within one base. Unmatched junction bases come to 2, with V trimmed by 3 bases and J by 1 base. The CDR3, cysteine through phenylalanine, is 15 amino acids long. Only the CDR3 DNA is retained, 45 bases long and in frame from the first base. The germline V gene supplies CDR1 SNHLY and CDR2 FYNNEI. Sequencing took place on an Illumina NovaSeq 6000. TCRalpha and TCRbeta cDNA libraries were built by 5'RACE with constant-segment primers, adding sample barcodes and unique molecular identifiers. RNA was extracted from every sample with Trizol reagent. Library amplification was performed in two PCR steps, and a second sample barcode and Illumina TruSeq adapters were introduced in the second step. Sequencing of the libraries was done on an Illumina NovaSeq, producing 2 x 150 bp paired-end reads. On the study's bioinformatics: Reads were demultiplexed and collapsed into UMI-guided consensus sequences with migec v1.2.7. Using mixcr v2.1.11, UMI consensuses were aligned to TRA and TRB V and J templates and then assembled into clonotypes. A clonotype was counted as expanded or contracted only if both edgeR and NoisET called the change significant, with noise models trained on biological replicates. edgeR calls used a false discovery rate-adjusted p below 0.01 and a log2 fold-change threshold of 1. As an exploratory analysis of dynamics, max-normalized trajectories of the 1000 most abundant clonotypes were examined by PCA with hierarchical clustering. Separately sequenced CD4+ and CD8+ repertoires were used to assign the CD4 or CD8 phenotype of responding clones. TCRdb reprocessed the public reads (quality trimming at Q25 with fastp, clone calling with MiXCR) and kept in-frame beta chains. Identical CDR3 proteins give one entry, which carries the most common genes and DNA. For this entry, the V and J calls and clone size follow TCRdb and not the study's own pipeline. The sample yields around 50,000 distinct CDR3 sequences; roughly a quarter were counted once. Around 44% of the sample lies in the top ten.

Ficoll-Paque density gradient centrifugation was used to isolate PBMCs. The source is a young man who had mild COVID-19 (a few samples of this study predate the infection). The sample titles of this study are shuffled in the database, so cell type and time point are left out; the donor was told from shared clones. Source material: PBMCs or a T cell subset sorted from them (not recorded which). The V and J genes are TRBV2 and TRBJ2-4; the junction holds 8 bases that match TRBD2. The CDR3 reads CASSDPGGAKNIQYF. The nucleotide sequence is TGTGCCAGCAGTGATCCGGGGGGGGCCAAAAACATTCAGTACTTC.